This is a list of T cell receptor beta chains from one sample in a study of T cell changes during pregnancy in multiple sclerosis. Sequencing used immunoSEQ multiplex PCR; TCRdb keeps in-frame clones, though not all of them. This table holds 40,000 or so clones, almost 95% found once. Source: CD8+ T cells from peripheral blood mononuclear cells, taken in the third trimester of pregnancy. All receptors come from a female donor with multiple sclerosis, enrolled in a pregnancy study. Both conserved end residues are part of each CDR3. D genes are given only for firm matches. Clone sizes are given selectively: once, few, many, or a class where the clone is expanded.

size | J | V | D | DNA | CDR3
. | TRBJ2-7 | TRBV5-8 | TRBD1 | TGTGCCAGCAGCTTGGGGACAGGGGTTTACGAGCAGTACTTC | CASSLGTGVYEQYF
. | TRBJ2-7 | TRBV7-9 | . | TGTGCCAGCAGCCAGGGGCCCGATCCATCCTACGAGCAGTACTTC | CASSQGPDPSYEQYF
. | TRBJ2-5 | TRBV7-9 | . | TGTGCCAGCAGCTTATTCCGAGAGACCCAGTACTTC | CASSLFRETQYF
. | TRBJ2-7 | TRBV11-3 | TRBD2 | TGTGCCAGCAGCTTAGGCGCGGGGGGCGAGCAGTACTTC | CASSLGAGGEQYF
. | TRBJ2-7 | TRBV27 | . | TGTGCCAGTGCCCCCAGACTACACTACGAGCAGTACTTC | CASAPRLHYEQYF
. | TRBJ2-3 | TRBV9 | . | TGTGCCAGCAGCACCGGAGGGGACCTGGCAGATACGCAGTATTTT | CASSTGGDLADTQYF
. | TRBJ2-2 | TRBV7-3 | . | TGTGCCAGCAGCTTAAGCCCGGGAGCCGGGGAGCTGTTTTTT | CASSLSPGAGELFF
once | TRBJ1-2 | TRBV6-6 | TRBD1 | TGTGCCAGCTTACCGGGACAGCAGTTGTACTATGGCTACACCTTC | CASLPGQQLYYGYTF
. | TRBJ2-1 | TRBV28 | . | TGTGCCAGCAGTTTGCAGGGCCTGACTCGACTGGGGTACTACAATGAGCAGTTCTTC | CASSLQGLTRLGYYNEQFF
once | TRBJ2-5 | TRBV7-2 | TRBD1 | TGTGCCAGCAGCTTAGGTTACCGGACAGGTGAAGAGACCCAGTACTTC | CASSLGYRTGEETQYF
. | TRBJ2-1 | TRBV7-8 | TRBD2 | TGTGCCAGCGGGCTAGCGGGATTCAATGAGCAGTTCTTC | CASGLAGFNEQFF
. | TRBJ2-1 | TRBV5-8 | TRBD2 | TGTGCCAGCAGCTGGGTAGCGGGAGGGAGCTCCTACAATGAGCAGTTCTTC | CASSWVAGGSSYNEQFF
. | TRBJ2-5 | TRBV11-3 | TRBD1 | TGTGCCAGCAGCCTCGGACAGGGGGCGGAAGAGACCCAGTACTTC | CASSLGQGAEETQYF
. | TRBJ2-2 | TRBV5-1 | . | TGCGCCAGCAGCTTGGATACAGGATTAACCGGGGAGCTGTTTTTT | CASSLDTGLTGELFF
once | TRBJ1-1 | TRBV4-1 | TRBD1 | TGCGCCAGCAGCCAAGAAGGACAGGGGAACACTGAAGCTTTCTTT | CASSQEGQGNTEAFF
. | TRBJ2-7 | TRBV27 | TRBD1 | TGTGCCAGCAGTTTCTTGGACAGGACCTACGAGCAGTACTTC | CASSFLDRTYEQYF
. | TRBJ2-1 | TRBV4-3 | . | TGCGCCAGCAGCCCCGGAGGGGCTGAGCAGTTCTTC | CASSPGGAEQFF
. | TRBJ1-1 | TRBV7-9 | . | TGTGCCAGCAGCTTTCCAGGAAACACTGAAGCTTTCTTT | CASSFPGNTEAFF
once | TRBJ1-2 | TRBV29-1 | . | TGCAGCGTTGAATCAGGGTCCTACTATGGCTACACCTTC | CSVESGSYYGYTF
. | TRBJ1-1 | TRBV19 | . | TGTGCCAGTAGTACCACGGGGGAGTCGGAAGCTTTCTTT | CASSTTGESEAFF
. | TRBJ2-1 | TRBV5-1 | TRBD1 | TGCGCCAGCAGACCCGACAGGGGGTGGGATATTGAGCAGTTCTTC | CASRPDRGWDIEQFF
. | TRBJ2-3 | TRBV7-6 | . | TGTGCCAGCAGCCCCGAGCTTCGTTCCACAGATACGCAGTATTTT | CASSPELRSTDTQYF
. | TRBJ2-1 | TRBV27 | TRBD2 | TGTGCCAGCAGTCACCGGACTAGCAGCAATGAGCAGTTCTTC | CASSHRTSSNEQFF
. | TRBJ2-7 | TRBV29-1 | TRBD1 | TGCAGCGTTGGTGACAGGGTCCTAGGGATCTCCTACGAGCAGTACTTC | CSVGDRVLGISYEQYF
. | TRBJ2-4 | TRBV15 | . | TGTGCCACCAGCCGACTCAGGGCCAATCAAGGGGGCATTCAGTACTTC | CATSRLRANQGGIQYF
few | TRBJ1-2 | TRBV6-1 | TRBD1 | TGTGCCAGCAGCCCGATAGGGACAGCCAACTATGGCTACACCTTC | CASSPIGTANYGYTF
once | TRBJ1-5 | TRBV19 | . | TGTGCCAGTATCCTCTCTTATAGCAATCAGCCCCAGCATTTT | CASILSYSNQPQHF
. | TRBJ1-3 | TRBV4-3 | . | TGCGCCTACCTAGAGGCGGGGGTGTGGAGATCTCCTGGAAACACCATATATTTT | CAYLEAGVWRSPGNTIYF
. | TRBJ1-1 | TRBV9 | . | TGTGCCAGCAGCGTAGCAGGTGTCATGAACACTGAAGCTTTCTTT | CASSVAGVMNTEAFF
. | TRBJ2-1 | TRBV29-1 | TRBD2 | TGCAGCGTTGACCGGACCCCGGGACTAGCGGGGCCGTCCTACAATGAGCAGTTCTTC | CSVDRTPGLAGPSYNEQFF
. | TRBJ2-7 | TRBV19 | . | TGTGCCAGTAGTAGTAGCGGCGGAGGTTTCTACGAGCAGTACTTC | CASSSSGGGFYEQYF
. | TRBJ2-7 | TRBV19 | . | TGTGCCAGTAGTCCGGCGGGCTCCTACGAGCAGTACTTC | CASSPAGSYEQYF
. | TRBJ1-1 | TRBV19 | TRBD1 | TGTGCCAGTGCCCCCCAGGGGGTAGGGCACACTGAAGCTTTCTTT | CASAPQGVGHTEAFF
. | TRBJ2-7 | TRBV27 | . | TGTGCCAGCAGTTACCCGGACTCTGGCGAGCAGTACTTC | CASSYPDSGEQYF
. | TRBJ1-1 | TRBV2 | TRBD1 | TGTGCCAGCAGTGAATGGAAGACAGGGCCAACAATGAACACTGAAGCTTTCTTT | CASSEWKTGPTMNTEAFF
. | TRBJ2-7 | TRBV27 | . | TGTGCCAGCAGGAATGGCGGCTCCTACGAGCAGTACTTC | CASRNGGSYEQYF
once | TRBJ2-7 | TRBV5-1 | . | TGCGCCAGCAGCAACCGACAGGACTCCTACGAGCAGTACTTC | CASSNRQDSYEQYF
. | TRBJ2-1 | TRBV30 | . | TGTGCCTGGAGCGTGGGGGGAACATACAATGAGCAGTTCTTC | CAWSVGGTYNEQFF
once | TRBJ2-7 | TRBV7-3 | . | TGTGCCAGCAGCCCCGCCTCTAATTCCGAGCAGTACTTC | CASSPASNSEQYF
. | TRBJ1-2 | TRBV28 | TRBD1 | TGTGCCAGCAGTTTCCCCGGGACAGGGGGCTATGGCTACACCTTC | CASSFPGTGGYGYTF
. | TRBJ1-5 | TRBV21-1 | . | TGTGCCAGCAGCAAACGTTGCACAGGGGGAGGTCAGCCCCAGCATTTT | CASSKRCTGGGQPQHF
. | TRBJ2-7 | TRBV27 | . | TGTGCCAGCAGCCAGGGAGCGGGCTCCTACGAGCAGTACTTC | CASSQGAGSYEQYF
. | TRBJ2-6 | TRBV6-4 | . | TGTGCCAGCAGTGCGGACAGCTCTGGGGCCAACGTCCTGACTTTC | CASSADSSGANVLTF
. | TRBJ2-5 | TRBV4-1 | . | TGCGCCAGCAGCCAAGATGAGTCCAGGGTAGAGACCCAGTACTTC | CASSQDESRVETQYF
. | TRBJ2-1 | TRBV7-9 | TRBD1 | TGTGCCAGCAGCTTCCCCCGGGACAGGGACACTAATGAGCAGTTCTTC | CASSFPRDRDTNEQFF
. | TRBJ1-2 | TRBV25-1 | . | TGTGCCAGCAGTGAATGGTCGGGGAGCTATGGCTACACCTTC | CASSEWSGSYGYTF
. | TRBJ2-1 | TRBV6-1 | . | TGTGCCAGCAGTGAAAGGGGGGGCAATGAGCAGTTCTTC | CASSERGGNEQFF
. | TRBJ2-1 | TRBV7-9 | . | TGTGCCAGCAGCCCGAGCTCCTACAATGAGCAGTTCTTC | CASSPSSYNEQFF
. | TRBJ2-1 | TRBV10-2 | . | TGCGCCAGCTCAACTTTCAATGAGCAGTTCTTC | CASSTFNEQFF
. | TRBJ2-7 | TRBV4-3 | TRBD2 | TGCGCCAGCAGCCAGGCTAGCGGGAGTGCGAGCGAGCAGTACTTC | CASSQASGSASEQYF
. | TRBJ2-3 | TRBV7-9 | . | TGTGCCAGCAGCTTCGCAGGGATGACAGATACGCAGTATTTT | CASSFAGMTDTQYF
. | TRBJ1-2 | TRBV4-2 | TRBD1 | TGTGCCAGCAGCCAAGAAGTTGGGACAGAGTGGTCGAGCTATGGCTACACCTTC | CASSQEVGTEWSSYGYTF
. | TRBJ2-1 | TRBV18 | TRBD2 | TGTGCCAGCTCACGCGGGACTAGCTGGGAGGATGAGCAGTTCTTC | CASSRGTSWEDEQFF
. | TRBJ2-7 | TRBV19 | TRBD2 | TGTGCCAGTAGTATTGTACTAGCGGAGTCCTACGAGCAGTACTTC | CASSIVLAESYEQYF
once | TRBJ2-7 | TRBV2 | TRBD2 | TGTGCCATCGAGCGGGAGCCCCCCTACGAGCAGTACTTC | CAIEREPPYEQYF
. | TRBJ2-1 | TRBV9 | TRBD2 | TGTGCCAGCAGCTCCCCCGGACTAGCGGGAGTTATGAATGAGCAGTTCTTC | CASSSPGLAGVMNEQFF
. | TRBJ2-7 | TRBV7-9 | . | TGTGCCAGCAGCTTCGCGGGATTATACGAGCAGTACTTC | CASSFAGLYEQYF
. | TRBJ2-6 | TRBV5-6 | . | TGTGCCAGCAGCTTGTATGGAGGGTCGACAATCTCTGGGGCCAACGTCCTGACTTTC | CASSLYGGSTISGANVLTF
. | TRBJ2-1 | TRBV28 | . | TGTGCCAGCAGCCCTAGTTGGAGCAATGAGCAGTTCTTC | CASSPSWSNEQFF